The 30 T cell receptor beta chains below were found in one sample sequenced in a study of blood T cell repertoires in COVID-19. Assay used: immunoSEQ multiplex PCR; TCRdb lists only in-frame clones, some missing. The data contain roughly 140,000 clones, around 84% of them singletons. Sequencing was performed on peripheral blood. These TCRs come from a man aged 65-85 years with acute or convalescent COVID-19.

V usage is TRBV20-1 and J usage is TRBJ2-7; D unresolved. Germline V CDR1 and CDR2: DFQATT, SNEGSKA (reference sequence). The V and J ends lost 6 bases and 2 bases respectively, with 8 bases between them. The CDR3 is 11 residues long. CDR3 DNA sequence: TGCAGTGCAGACTCCCCCTACGAGCAGTACTTC. It translates to CSADSPYEQYF.

The rearrangement uses TRBV5-5 and TRBJ2-7, with 13 bases aligning to TRBD2. Germline-derived CDR1 and CDR2 are SGHKS and YYEKEE (reference sequence). The CDR3 consists of 17 residues. J gave up 5 bases and V 0 bases, and 8 bases lay outside the gene matches. This CDR3 reads CASSLVRGTSGNNEQYF. Here the CDR3 DNA reads TGTGCCAGCAGCTTGGTTCGGGGGACTAGCGGGAACAACGAGCAGTACTTC.

V and J are TRBV6-6 and TRBJ2-3; D may be TRBD1 (6 bases). The V gene's germline CDR1 is MNHNY and CDR2 SVGAGI (reference sequence). V dropped 0 bases and J dropped 4 bases, with 11 bases sitting between them. The CDR3 is 15 amino acids. The CDR3 loop is CASSYSIRGPDTQYF. The CDR3 coding sequence is TGTGCCAGCAGTTACTCGATCAGGGGCCCAGATACGCAGTATTTT.

In this sample, this clone turned up a few times. This rearrangement joins TRBV19 to TRBJ1-2, with D maybe TRBD1 (6 bases). The length of the CDR3 is 14 residues. Germline CDR1 reads LNHDA; CDR2 reads SQIVND (reference sequence). The V end lost 5 bases, the J end lost 5 bases, and 15 bases lay between the germline ends. The CDR3 nucleotides are TGTGCCAGTAGTCTCCTACCCCAGGGGTATGGCTACACCTTC. Its translation is CASSLLPQGYGYTF.

The V call is TRBV5-1, the J call TRBJ2-7; weak D call: TRBD1 (5 bases). V was pared by 4 bases and J by 5 bases, with 10 bases between. Germline V gene sequence: CDR1 SGHRS, CDR2 YFSETQ. CDR3 length: 12 amino acids. Here the CDR3 reads CASSLDMDEQYF. In DNA, the CDR3 is TGCGCCAGCAGCCTGGACATGGACGAGCAGTACTTC.

CDR3 sequence (DNA): TGTGCCAGCAGCACTAACAGGGGCACTGAAGCTTTCTTT. It codes for CASSTNRGTEAFF. V gene TRBV7-2 combines with J gene TRBJ1-1; TRBD1 aligns across 7 bases. V lost 5 bases and J lost 4; bases outside the gene matches: 4. CDR1 SGHTA and CDR2 FQGNSA come from the germline V gene. This CDR3 is 13 amino acids long.

This rearrangement joins TRBV2 to TRBJ1-2; possible D gene TRBD1, 6 bases. The CDR3 sequence is 14 residues long. Trimming pared 4 bases from V and 4 bases from J, leaving 13 bases between. CDR1 is SNHLY, CDR2 FYNNEI, per germline. CDR3 DNA sequence: TGTGCCAGCAGTGTCCGACAGGACCCCTATGGCTACACCTTC. Its protein is CASSVRQDPYGYTF. Complete variable domain (other parts from reference TRBV2 and TRBJ1-2): EPEVTQTPSHQVTQMGQEVILRCVPISNHLYFYWYRQILGQKVEFLVSFYNNEISEKSEIFDDQFSVERPDGSNFTLKIRSTKLEDSAMYFCASSVRQDPYGYTFGSGTRLTVV.

V and J are TRBV5-1 and TRBJ2-1; the match to TRBD2 covers 12 bases. The ends lost 3 bases at V and 10 bases at J; junction bases unmatched: 5. In germline, CDR1 is SGHRS, CDR2 YFSETQ. This CDR3 region has 14 residues. The CDR3 bases are TGCGCCAGCAGCTCCTCACTAGCGGGGGGCGAGCAGTTCTTC. Protein: CASSSSLAGGEQFF.

V usage is TRBV20-1 and J usage is TRBJ1-2, with D possibly matching TRBD1 (5 bases). The CDR3 is 11 amino acids. Trimming pared 5 bases from V and 10 bases from J, leaving 14 bases between. Germline V lookup: CDR1 DFQATT, CDR2 SNEGSKA (reference sequence). In nucleotides, the CDR3 is TGCAGTGCTTCCACAGGTTCCGACTACACCTTC. It translates to CSASTGSDYTF.

The rearrangement uses TRBV9 and TRBJ2-1, with D possibly being TRBD1 (6 bases). Per germline, CDR1 SGDLS and CDR2 YYNGEE. V was shortened by 0 bases and J by 0 bases, with 7 bases between the two germline ends. The CDR3 sequence is 15 residues long. The CDR3: CASSVEGVSYNEQFF. The CDR3 DNA is TGTGCCAGCAGCGTAGAGGGGGTCTCCTACAATGAGCAGTTCTTC.

There are a few counts of this clone. The chain links TRBV3-1 (or the pseudogene TRBV3-2) to TRBJ1-3, with D possibly matching TRBD1 (6 bases). CDR1 and CDR2 (germline): LGHDT, YNNKEL (reference sequence). The CDR3 length is 15 residues. V lost 3 bases to trimming and J lost 3 bases, with 12 bases between them. The CDR3 is CASSHPGQRGNTIYF. The DNA for the CDR3 is TGTGCCAGCAGCCACCCCGGACAGCGTGGAAACACCATATATTTT.

The rearrangement links TRBV6-2 or TRBV6-3 to TRBJ1-4, with 8 bases identical to TRBD1. The CDR3 contains 13 residues. V lost 5 bases and J lost 6; bases outside the gene matches: 2. Germline V gene lookup returns CDR1 MNHEY and CDR2 SVGEGT. CDR3: CASSPDRDEKLFF. CDR3 DNA sequence: TGTGCCAGCAGTCCGGACAGGGATGAAAAACTGTTTTTT.

This rearrangement joins TRBV21-1 to TRBJ2-1; the table's D call of TRBD1 was not tested on the DNA. TRBV21-1 is a documented pseudogene. The CDR3 has 15 residues. The CDR3, as DNA: TGTGCCAGCAGCAAAGACGGTAGGGGCTACAATGAGCAGTTCTTC. The encoded protein is CASSKDGRGYNEQFF.

The rearrangement joins TRBV28 to TRBJ2-5; 10 positions agree with TRBD1. Looked up from germline, CDR1 is MDHEN and CDR2 is SYDVKM. This CDR3 comprises 14 residues. J gave up 5 bases and V 10 bases, and 10 bases lay outside the gene matches. Written as DNA, the CDR3 is TGTGCCACCAACCGGGACAGGGGACCCGAGACCCAGTACTTC. It specifies CATNRDRGPETQYF. Full variable domain (missing parts from reference TRBV28 and TRBJ2-5): DVKVTQSSRYLVKRTGEKVFLECVQDMDHENMFWYRQDPGLGLRLIYFSYDVKMKEKGDIPEGYSVSREKKERFSLILESASTNQTSMYLCATNRDRGPETQYFGPGTRLLVL.

V is TRBV5-1 and J is TRBJ2-7; TRBD2 might be the D (5 bases). V gave up 2 bases and J gave up 6 bases, with 18 bases separating them. This CDR3 has 15 residues. Per the germline V gene, CDR1 is SGHRS and CDR2 is YFSETQ. The CDR3 loop is CASSLAAKGTGEQYF. The CDR3 DNA reads as TGCGCCAGCAGCTTAGCGGCAAAAGGAACGGGCGAGCAGTACTTC. Full variable domain (remainder filled in from reference TRBV5-1 and TRBJ2-7): KAGVTQTPRYLIKTRGQQVTLSCSPISGHRSVSWYQQTPGQGLQFLFEYFSETQRNKGNFPGRFSGRQFSNSRSEMNVSTLELGDSALYLCASSLAAKGTGEQYFGPGTRLTVT.

V and J are TRBV18 and TRBJ1-2; D unresolved. The V gene's germline CDR1 is KGHSH and CDR2 LQKENI. Trimming took 2 bases from V and 8 from J, leaving 12 bases between them. The CDR3 is 13 residues long. The CDR3: CASSPELGRGYTF. In nucleotides, the CDR3 is TGTGCCAGCTCACCAGAGCTGGGCCGAGGCTACACCTTC.

The rearrangement uses TRBV18 and TRBJ2-5; TRBD2 matches at 7 bases. CDR1 and CDR2 (germline): KGHSH, LQKENI. The CDR3 has 13 amino acids. With V trimmed by 6 bases and J by 4 bases, 5 bases remained unmatched. Here the CDR3 reads CASSREARETQYF. In DNA form, the CDR3 reads TGTGCCAGCTCCCGGGAGGCACGAGAGACCCAGTACTTC.

CDR3 sequence reads: CASSVGQRGEKLFF. The DNA for the CDR3 is TGTGCCAGCAGTGTCGGACAACGCGGTGAAAAACTGTTTTTT. The gene calls are TRBV27 and TRBJ1-4; tentative D call: TRBD1 (5 bases). The CDR3 is made up of 14 amino acids. Trimming pared 5 bases from V and 7 bases from J, leaving 14 bases between. In germline, CDR1 is MNHEY, CDR2 SMNVEV (reference sequence).

V usage is TRBV28 and J usage is TRBJ2-3; 8 bases are a match to TRBD1. The CDR3 length is 14 residues. After removal of 6 bases from V and 6 bases from J, the junction contained 8 bases not matched to a gene. Germline V gene sequence: CDR1 MDHEN, CDR2 SYDVKM. CDR3: CASRAGGAGDTQYF. The CDR3 region has the DNA TGTGCCAGCAGAGCAGGGGGCGCGGGGGATACGCAGTATTTT.

This clone showed up just once. The rearrangement links TRBV4-1 to TRBJ2-5; 7 positions match TRBD1. Germline trimming cut 2 bases from V and 5 bases from J; bases unmatched to any gene: 11. CDR3 length equals 16 residues. Germline V gene lookup returns CDR1 MGHRA and CDR2 YSYEKL. The CDR3 spells CASSQPGRDRGETQYF. The CDR3 DNA follows: TGCGCCAGCAGCCAACCCGGCCGGGACAGAGGGGAGACCCAGTACTTC.

This sequence joins TRBV28 and TRBJ2-7, with a weak D call TRBD1 (5 bases). The CDR3 extends over 12 amino acids. The germline V gene has CDR1 MDHEN and CDR2 SYDVKM. Trimming left V 10 bases short and J 1 base short, with 11 bases between. The CDR3 region is CATTRDSYEQYF. The CDR3, as DNA: TGTGCCACTACCAGGGATTCCTACGAGCAGTACTTC.

This clone has a count of ten or more. The genes are TRBV7-2 and TRBJ2-2, with 7 bases lining up with TRBD1. CDR3 length equals 15 residues. In germline, CDR1 is SGHTA, CDR2 FQGNSA. The V gene end was trimmed by 6 bases and the J gene end by 0 bases; junction bases not matched to a gene: 4. In DNA form, the CDR3 reads TGTGCCAGCAGTCCACAGGGGACGAACACCGGGGAGCTGTTTTTT. Protein product: CASSPQGTNTGELFF.

The CDR3 DNA reads TGTGCCAGCAGTTTTGGGGTCCAGGGGCCCCTTGATGGCTACACCTTC. This translates into CASSFGVQGPLDGYTF. This rearrangement joins TRBV27 to TRBJ1-2, with D tentatively TRBD1 (6 bases). Germline CDR1 and CDR2: MNHEY and SMNVEV (reference sequence). V lost 3 bases and J lost 6, with 20 bases in between. CDR3 length: 16 amino acids.

This sequence joins TRBV29-1 and TRBJ1-6; 7 bases map to TRBD1. V trimming: 4 bases; J trimming: 7 bases; junction bases outside the gene matches: 4. The CDR3 has 13 amino acids. The germline gives CDR1 SQVTM, CDR2 ANQGSEA. The CDR3, as DNA: TGCAGCGTTGGGGGGACAGTGAATTCACCCCTCCACTTT. It is translated as CSVGGTVNSPLHF.

J is TRBJ1-4 and V is TRBV19; the D is unclear. CDR3 length: 16 amino acids. In germline, CDR1 is LNHDA, CDR2 SQIVND (reference sequence). V lost 1 base and J 3 bases, leaving 12 bases between the germline ends. The DNA for the CDR3 is TGTGCCAGTAGTATAGGAGAGGGATCGGCTAATGAAAAACTGTTTTTT. Translating gives CASSIGEGSANEKLFF. The full variable domain, rest sourced from reference TRBV19 and TRBJ1-4, is DGGITQSPKYLFRKEGQNVTLSCEQNLNHDAMYWYRQDPGQGLRLIYYSQIVNDFQKGDIAEGYSVSREKKESFPLTVTSAQKNPTAFYLCASSIGEGSANEKLFFGSGTQLSVL.

J is TRBJ1-6 and V is TRBV5-1, with TRBD1 identical over 8 bases. From germline, CDR1 is SGHRS and CDR2 YFSETQ. With 0 bases clipped from V and 12 bases from J, the junction kept 8 bases outside the gene matches. CDR3 size: 15 residues. In DNA form, the CDR3 reads TGCGCCAGCAGCTTGGCTCAGGGGGCGTTACAACCCCTCCACTTT. Translation: CASSLAQGALQPLHF.

The genes are TRBV7-6 and TRBJ1-2; 11 bases fit TRBD1. J lost 4 bases, V lost 5 bases, and 12 bases had no gene match. The CDR3 spans 17 residues. From germline, CDR1 is SGHVS and CDR2 FNYEAQ. CDR3 region: CASSPTGTGGLFYGYTF. CDR3 nucleotides: TGTGCCAGCAGCCCCACCGGGACAGGGGGGTTATTCTATGGCTACACCTTC. The complete variable domain, with remaining parts taken from reference TRBV7-6 and TRBJ1-2, reads GAGVSQSPRYKVTKRGQDVALRCDPISGHVSLYWYRQALGQGPEFLTYFNYEAQQDKSGLPNDRFSAERPEGSISTLTIQRTEQRDSAMYRCASSPTGTGGLFYGYTFGSGTRLTVV.

The chain is built from TRBV3-1 (or the pseudogene TRBV3-2) and TRBJ2-7; D is uncertain. The CDR3 spans 12 residues. With 4 bases removed from V and 7 bases from J, the gap between germline ends came to 11 bases. Germline-derived CDR1 and CDR2 are LGHDT and YNNKEL (reference sequence). The CDR3 is CASSPLSGEQYF. The CDR3 nucleotides are TGTGCCAGCAGCCCACTCTCCGGGGAGCAGTACTTC.

J is TRBJ1-4 and V is TRBV30; no reliable D call. Germline V gene data show CDR1 as GTSNPN and CDR2 as SVGIG (reference sequence). V was clipped by 1 base and J by 6 bases, with 12 bases between them. The CDR3 has 14 residues. The CDR3 nucleotides read TGTGCCTGGAGTGGAGGGTATCAGGATGAAAAACTGTTTTTT. Translation: CAWSGGYQDEKLFF.

This chain uses TRBV6-5 with TRBJ2-5; D is possibly TRBD2 (5 bases). V was clipped by 6 bases and J by 4 bases, with 18 bases between them. Germline CDR1 and CDR2: MNHEY and SVGAGI. The CDR3 sequence is 15 residues long. CDR3 coding DNA: TGTGCCAGCAGCCCCACAGAGCGGAGAGGAGAGACCCAGTACTTC. It codes for CASSPTERRGETQYF.